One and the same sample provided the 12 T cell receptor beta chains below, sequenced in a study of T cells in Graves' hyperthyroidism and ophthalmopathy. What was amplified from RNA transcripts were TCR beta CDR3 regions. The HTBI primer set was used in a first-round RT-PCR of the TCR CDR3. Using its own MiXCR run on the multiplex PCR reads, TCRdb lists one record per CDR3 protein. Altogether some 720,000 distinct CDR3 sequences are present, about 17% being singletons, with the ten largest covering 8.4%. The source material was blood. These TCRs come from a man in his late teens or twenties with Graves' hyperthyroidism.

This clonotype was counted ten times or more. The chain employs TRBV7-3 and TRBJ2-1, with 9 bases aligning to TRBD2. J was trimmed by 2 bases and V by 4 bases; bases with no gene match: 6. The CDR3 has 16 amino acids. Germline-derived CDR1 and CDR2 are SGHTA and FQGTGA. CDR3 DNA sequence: TGTGCCAGCAGCTCACCGGGACTAGCCACCTACAATGAGCAGTTCTTC. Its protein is CASSSPGLATYNEQFF.

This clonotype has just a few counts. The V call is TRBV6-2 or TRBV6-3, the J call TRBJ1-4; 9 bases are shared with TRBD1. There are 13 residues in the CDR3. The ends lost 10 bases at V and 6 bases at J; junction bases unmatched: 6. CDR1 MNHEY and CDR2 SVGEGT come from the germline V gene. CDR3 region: CATARDRDEKLFF. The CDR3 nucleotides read TGTGCCACCGCAAGGGACAGGGATGAAAAACTGTTTTTT.

The CDR3 spells CSVSPDHEKLFF. CDR3 sequence (DNA): TGCAGCGTTTCCCCGGACCATGAAAAACTGTTTTTT. The J gene is TRBJ1-4, the V gene TRBV29-1; D remains unclear. Trimming cost V 5 bases and J 6 bases, with 10 bases left between them. The CDR3 has 12 residues. From germline, CDR1 is SQVTM and CDR2 ANQGSEA.

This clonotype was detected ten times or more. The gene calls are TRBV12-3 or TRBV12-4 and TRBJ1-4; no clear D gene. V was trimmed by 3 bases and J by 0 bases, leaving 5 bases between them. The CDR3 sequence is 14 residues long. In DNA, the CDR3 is TGTGCCAGCAGTTTTAGAGCAACTAATGAAAAACTGTTTTTT. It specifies CASSFRATNEKLFF.

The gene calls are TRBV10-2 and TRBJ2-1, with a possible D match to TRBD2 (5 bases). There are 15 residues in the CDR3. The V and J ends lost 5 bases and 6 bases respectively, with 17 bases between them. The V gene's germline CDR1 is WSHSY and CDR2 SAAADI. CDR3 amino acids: CASSRGSPSGNEQFF. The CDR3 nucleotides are TGCGCCAGCAGTAGAGGGTCACCCTCCGGCAATGAGCAGTTCTTC.

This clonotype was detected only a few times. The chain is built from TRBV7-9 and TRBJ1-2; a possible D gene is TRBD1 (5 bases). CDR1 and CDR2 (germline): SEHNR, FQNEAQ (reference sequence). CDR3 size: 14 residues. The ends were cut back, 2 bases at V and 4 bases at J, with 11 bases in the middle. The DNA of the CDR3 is TGTGCCAGCAGCTTAAGGGACGGAATCTATGGCTACACCTTC. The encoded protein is CASSLRDGIYGYTF.

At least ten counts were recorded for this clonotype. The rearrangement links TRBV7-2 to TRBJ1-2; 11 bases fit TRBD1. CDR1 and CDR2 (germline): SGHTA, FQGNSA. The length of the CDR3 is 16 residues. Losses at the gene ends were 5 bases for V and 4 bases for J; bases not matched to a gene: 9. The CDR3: CASSIWTGGPLYGYTF. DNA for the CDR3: TGTGCCAGCAGCATCTGGACAGGGGGCCCTCTCTATGGCTACACCTTC.

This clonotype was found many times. The CDR3 DNA sequence: TGCGCCAGCAGCTTGGAGGGAACCACAGATACGCAGTATTTT. Protein product: CASSLEGTTDTQYF. The V and J genes are TRBV5-1 and TRBJ2-3; D not resolved. Germline V gene data show CDR1 as SGHRS and CDR2 as YFSETQ. The CDR3 loop spans 14 amino acids. V shed 0 bases and J shed 2 bases, with 7 bases lying between them.

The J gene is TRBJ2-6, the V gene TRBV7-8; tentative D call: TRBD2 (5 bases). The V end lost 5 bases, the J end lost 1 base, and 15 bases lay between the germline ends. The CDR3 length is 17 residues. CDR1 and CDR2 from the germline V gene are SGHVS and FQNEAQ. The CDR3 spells CASSPSPPGSGANVLTF. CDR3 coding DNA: TGTGCCAGCAGCCCTTCCCCCCCGGGGTCTGGGGCCAACGTCCTGACTTTC. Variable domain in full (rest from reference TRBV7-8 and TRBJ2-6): GAGVSQSPRYKVAKRGQDVALRCDPISGHVSLFWYQQALGQGPEFLTYFQNEAQLDKSGLPSDRFFAERPEGSVSTLKIQRTQQEDSAVYLCASSPSPPGSGANVLTFGAGSRLTVL.

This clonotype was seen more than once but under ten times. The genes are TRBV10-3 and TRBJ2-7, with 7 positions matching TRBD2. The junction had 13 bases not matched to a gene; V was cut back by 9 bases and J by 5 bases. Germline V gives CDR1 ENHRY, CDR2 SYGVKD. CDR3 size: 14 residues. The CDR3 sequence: CAMSPGGIGDEQYF. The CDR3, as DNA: TGTGCCATGTCTCCCGGGGGGATAGGCGACGAGCAGTACTTC.

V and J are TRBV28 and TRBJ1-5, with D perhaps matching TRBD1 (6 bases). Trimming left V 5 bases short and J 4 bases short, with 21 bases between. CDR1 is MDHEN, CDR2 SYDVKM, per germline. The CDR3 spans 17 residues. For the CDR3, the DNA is TGTGCCAGCAGTACGCAGGAAGACACAGGGATGAATCAGCCCCAGCATTTT. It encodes CASSTQEDTGMNQPQHF.

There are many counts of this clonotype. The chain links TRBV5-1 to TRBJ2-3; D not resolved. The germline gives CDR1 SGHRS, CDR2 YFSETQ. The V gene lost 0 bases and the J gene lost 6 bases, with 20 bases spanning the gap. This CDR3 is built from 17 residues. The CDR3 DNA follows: TGCGCCAGCAGCTTGGCGTCCGAGAGCATTTATTGGGATACGCAGTATTTT. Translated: CASSLASESIYWDTQYF.